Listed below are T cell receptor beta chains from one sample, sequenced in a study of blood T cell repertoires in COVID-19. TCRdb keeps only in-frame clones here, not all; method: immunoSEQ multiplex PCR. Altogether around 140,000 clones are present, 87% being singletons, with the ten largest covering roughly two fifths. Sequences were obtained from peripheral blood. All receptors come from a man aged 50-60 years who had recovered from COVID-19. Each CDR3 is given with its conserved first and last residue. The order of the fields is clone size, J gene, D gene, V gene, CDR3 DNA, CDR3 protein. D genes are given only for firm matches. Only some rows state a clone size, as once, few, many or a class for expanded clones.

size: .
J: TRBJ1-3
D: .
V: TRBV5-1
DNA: TGCGCCAGCAGTCTAGCAGGGGCGTCTGGAAACACCATATATTTT
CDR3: CASSLAGASGNTIYF

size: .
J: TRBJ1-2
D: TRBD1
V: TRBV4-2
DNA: TGTGCCAGCAGCCAAGAGGGACAGGGAGGGTATGGCTACACCTTC
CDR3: CASSQEGQGGYGYTF

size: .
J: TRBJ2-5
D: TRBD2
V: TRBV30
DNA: TGTGCCTGGGCACCGGGACTAGCGTCAGAGACCCAGTACTTC
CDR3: CAWAPGLASETQYF

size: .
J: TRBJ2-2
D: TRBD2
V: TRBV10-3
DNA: TGTGCCATCAGTGCCCGACTAGCGGGGGGCGCCGGGGAGCTGTTTTTT
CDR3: CAISARLAGGAGELFF

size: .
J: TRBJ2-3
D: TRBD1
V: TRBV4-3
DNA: TGCGCCAGCAGCCAACCGGGACAGGGCACAGATACGCAGTATTTT
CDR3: CASSQPGQGTDTQYF

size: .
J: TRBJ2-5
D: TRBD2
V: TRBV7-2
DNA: TGTGCCAGCAGCTTTCTAGCGGGGGGCGAGACCCAGTACTTC
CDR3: CASSFLAGGETQYF

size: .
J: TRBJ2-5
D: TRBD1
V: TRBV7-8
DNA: TGTGCCAGCAGAAAGTCGACAGGGTCAGAGACCCAGTACTTC
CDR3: CASRKSTGSETQYF

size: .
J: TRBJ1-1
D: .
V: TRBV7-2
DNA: TGTGCCAGCAGCAACAACAGACAGCTCGGAAGAATGAACACTGAAGCTTTCTTT
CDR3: CASSNNRQLGRMNTEAFF

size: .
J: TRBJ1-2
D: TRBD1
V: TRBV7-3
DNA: TGTGCCAGCAGCCCGGACAGGGGGCAAGGCTACACCTTC
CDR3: CASSPDRGQGYTF

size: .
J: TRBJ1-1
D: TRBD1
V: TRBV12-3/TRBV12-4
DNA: TGTGCCAGCAGTAACCGGGACAGGGGAGCTTTCTTT
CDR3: CASSNRDRGAFF

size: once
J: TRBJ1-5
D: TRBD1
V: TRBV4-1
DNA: TGCGCCAGCAGCCTCTCCGGGACAGGGGGACAGCCCCAGCATTTT
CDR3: CASSLSGTGGQPQHF

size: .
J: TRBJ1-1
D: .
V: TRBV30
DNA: TGTGCCTGGAGTGGGGGCAGACTGAACACTGAAGCTTTCTTT
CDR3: CAWSGGRLNTEAFF

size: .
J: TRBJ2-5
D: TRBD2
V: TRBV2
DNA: TGTGCCAGCTATAGGACCAGCGGGGGAGGTCAAGAGACCCAGTACTTC
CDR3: CASYRTSGGGQETQYF

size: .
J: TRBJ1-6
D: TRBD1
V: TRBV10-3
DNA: TGTGCCATCAGTGTTGACAGGGTGTATAATTCACCCCTCCACTTT
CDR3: CAISVDRVYNSPLHF